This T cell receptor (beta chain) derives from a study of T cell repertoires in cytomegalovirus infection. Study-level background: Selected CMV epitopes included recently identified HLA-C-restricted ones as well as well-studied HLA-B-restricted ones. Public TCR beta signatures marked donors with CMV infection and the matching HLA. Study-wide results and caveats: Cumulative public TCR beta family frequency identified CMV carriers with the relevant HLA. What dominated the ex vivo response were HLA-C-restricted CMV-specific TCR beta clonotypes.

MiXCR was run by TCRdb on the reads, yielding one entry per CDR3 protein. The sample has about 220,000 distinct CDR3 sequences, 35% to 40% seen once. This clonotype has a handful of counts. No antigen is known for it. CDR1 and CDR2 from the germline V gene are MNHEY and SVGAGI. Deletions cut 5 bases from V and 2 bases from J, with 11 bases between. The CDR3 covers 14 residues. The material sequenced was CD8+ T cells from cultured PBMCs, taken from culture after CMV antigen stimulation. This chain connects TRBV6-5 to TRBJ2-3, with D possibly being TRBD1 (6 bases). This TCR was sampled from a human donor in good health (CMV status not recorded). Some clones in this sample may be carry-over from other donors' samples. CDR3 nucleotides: TGTGCCAGCAGTCCACGACAGGCCACAGATACGCAGTATTTT. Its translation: CASSPRQATDTQYF.